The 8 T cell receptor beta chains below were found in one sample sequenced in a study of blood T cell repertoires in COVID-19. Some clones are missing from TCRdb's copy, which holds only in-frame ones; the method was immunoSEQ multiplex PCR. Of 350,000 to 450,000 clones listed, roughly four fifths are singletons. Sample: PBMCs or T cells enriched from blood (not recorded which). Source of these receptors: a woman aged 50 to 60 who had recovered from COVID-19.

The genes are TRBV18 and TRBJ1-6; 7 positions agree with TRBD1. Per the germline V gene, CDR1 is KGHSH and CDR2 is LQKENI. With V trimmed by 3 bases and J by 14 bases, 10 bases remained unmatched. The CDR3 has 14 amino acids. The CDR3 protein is CASSPGGQLSSLHF. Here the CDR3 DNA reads TGTGCCAGCTCACCGGGGGGACAGCTATCGTCCCTCCACTTT. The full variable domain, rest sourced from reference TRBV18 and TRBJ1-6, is NAGVMQNPRHLVRRRGQEARLRCSPMKGHSHVYWYRQLPEEGLKFMVYLQKENIIDESGMPKERFSAEFPKEGPSILRIQQVVRGDSAAYFCASSPGGQLSSLHFGNGTRLTVT.

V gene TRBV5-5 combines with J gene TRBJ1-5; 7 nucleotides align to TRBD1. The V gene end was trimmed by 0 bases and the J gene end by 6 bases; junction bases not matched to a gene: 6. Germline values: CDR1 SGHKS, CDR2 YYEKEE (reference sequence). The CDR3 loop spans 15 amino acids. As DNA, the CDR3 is TGTGCCAGCAGCTTGGAAGACAGGGCGGGTCAGCCCCAGCATTTT. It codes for CASSLEDRAGQPQHF.

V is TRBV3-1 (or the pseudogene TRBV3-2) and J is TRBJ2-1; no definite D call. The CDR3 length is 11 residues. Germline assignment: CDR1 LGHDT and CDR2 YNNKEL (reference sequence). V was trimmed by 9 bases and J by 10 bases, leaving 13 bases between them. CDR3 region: CASGHGAEQFF. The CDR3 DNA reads TGTGCCAGTGGCCACGGAGCCGAGCAGTTCTTC.

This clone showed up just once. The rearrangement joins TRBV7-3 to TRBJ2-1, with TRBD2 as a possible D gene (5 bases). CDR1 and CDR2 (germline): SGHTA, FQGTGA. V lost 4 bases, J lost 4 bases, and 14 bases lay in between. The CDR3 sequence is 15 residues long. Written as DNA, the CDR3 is TGTGCCAGCAGCTCCGACGCTAGCTATTACAATGAGCAGTTCTTC. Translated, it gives CASSSDASYYNEQFF.

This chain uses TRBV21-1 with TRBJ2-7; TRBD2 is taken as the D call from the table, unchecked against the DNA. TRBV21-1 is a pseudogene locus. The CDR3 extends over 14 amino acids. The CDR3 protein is CASSKERAYGEQYF. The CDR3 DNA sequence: TGTGCCAGCAGCAAGGAGAGGGCGTATGGCGAGCAGTACTTC.

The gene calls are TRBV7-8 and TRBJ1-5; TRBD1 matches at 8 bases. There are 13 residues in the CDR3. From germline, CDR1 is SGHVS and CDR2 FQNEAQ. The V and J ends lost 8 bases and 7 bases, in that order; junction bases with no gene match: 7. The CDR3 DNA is TGTGCCAGCGGACAGGGCCCGTGGCAGCCCCAGCATTTT. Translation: CASGQGPWQPQHF. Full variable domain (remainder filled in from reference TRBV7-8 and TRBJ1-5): GAGVSQSPRYKVAKRGQDVALRCDPISGHVSLFWYQQALGQGPEFLTYFQNEAQLDKSGLPSDRFFAERPEGSVSTLKIQRTQQEDSAVYLCASGQGPWQPQHFGDGTRLSIL.

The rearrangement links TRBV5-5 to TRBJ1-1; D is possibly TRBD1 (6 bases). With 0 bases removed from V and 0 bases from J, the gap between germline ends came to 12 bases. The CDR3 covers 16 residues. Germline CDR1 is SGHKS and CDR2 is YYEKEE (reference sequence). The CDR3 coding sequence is TGTGCCAGCAGCTTGGGCAGGGGCTTGATGAACACTGAAGCTTTCTTT. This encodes CASSLGRGLMNTEAFF. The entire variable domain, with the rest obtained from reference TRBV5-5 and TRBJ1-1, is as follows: DAGVTQSPTHLIKTRGQQVTLRCSPISGHKSVSWYQQVLGQGPQFIFQYYEKEERGRGNFPDRFSARQFPNYSSELNVNALLLGDSALYLCASSLGRGLMNTEAFFGQGTRLTVV.

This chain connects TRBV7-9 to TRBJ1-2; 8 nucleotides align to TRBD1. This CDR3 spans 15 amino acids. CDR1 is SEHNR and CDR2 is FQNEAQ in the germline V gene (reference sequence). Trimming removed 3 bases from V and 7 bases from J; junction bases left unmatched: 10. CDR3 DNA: TGTGCCAGCAGCTTTGGCTCTCAGGGGGCGGTTGGCTACACCTTC. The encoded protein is CASSFGSQGAVGYTF.